These 11 T cell receptor beta chains were sequenced from one sample in a study of T cells in Graves' hyperthyroidism and ophthalmopathy. The source material, RNA transcripts, was used to amplify TCR beta CDR3 regions. The HTBI primer set drove a first-round RT-PCR of the TCR CDR3. In TCRdb, the multiplex PCR reads were re-called with MiXCR into one record per CDR3 protein. Of fewer than 250,000 distinct CDR3 sequences in the sample, 15% to 20% are singletons; the top ten hold roughly 50%. Sequenced sample: blood. Receptor source: a middle-aged man with Graves' hyperthyroidism.

There are many counts of this clonotype. The chain is built from TRBV4-1 and TRBJ2-7, with 10 bases that match TRBD2. The germline V gene encodes CDR1 MGHRA and CDR2 YSYEKL. With V trimmed by 6 bases and J by 4 bases, 6 bases remained unmatched. The CDR3 is made up of 14 amino acids. CDR3 DNA: TGCGCCAGCAGACGACTAGCGGGCTTATACGAGCAGTACTTC. Encoded protein: CASRRLAGLYEQYF.

This clonotype has ten or more counts. The V call is TRBV3-1, the J call TRBJ2-7, with D possibly matching TRBD2 (7 bases). V was pared by 4 bases and J by 4 bases, with 11 bases between. Per germline, CDR1 LGHDT and CDR2 YNNKEL (reference sequence). The CDR3 runs to 13 residues. The CDR3 sequence is CASSRGGGYEQYF. The CDR3 nucleotides read TGTGCCAGCAGCCGAGGGGGGGGATACGAGCAGTACTTC.

This clonotype has a handful of counts. The rearrangement links TRBV4-1 to TRBJ1-3; D remains ambiguous. Germline V gives CDR1 MGHRA, CDR2 YSYEKL. The CDR3 length is 17 residues. With 0 bases removed from V and 3 bases from J, the gap between germline ends came to 15 bases. CDR3 bases: TGCGCCAGCAGCCAAGAATTCGCAGGCCATAGTGGAAACACCATATATTTT. Encoded protein: CASSQEFAGHSGNTIYF.

This clonotype has only a few counts. The chain is built from TRBV28 and TRBJ2-6; the D is unclear. V lost 3 bases and J 4 bases, leaving 7 bases between the germline ends. Germline lookup yields CDR1 MDHEN and CDR2 SYDVKM. This CDR3 spans 14 amino acids. CDR3 sequence reads: CASSLNYGANVLTF. CDR3 bases: TGTGCCAGCAGTTTGAATTACGGGGCCAACGTCCTGACTTTC.

This clonotype was detected only a few times. The CDR3 DNA reads TGCGCCAGCAGCCAGAGCCCGGCGGCGACCTACGAGCAGTACTTC. It yields the protein CASSQSPAATYEQYF. This chain links TRBV5-1 with TRBJ2-7; no clear D. The CDR3 covers 15 residues. Trimming took off 4 bases at V and 2 bases at J, with 16 bases between the two ends. Germline values: CDR1 SGHRS, CDR2 YFSETQ. Using reference TRBV5-1 and TRBJ2-7 for the parts outside the CDR3, the full variable domain is KAGVTQTPRYLIKTRGQQVTLSCSPISGHRSVSWYQQTPGQGLQFLFEYFSETQRNKGNFPGRFSGRQFSNSRSEMNVSTLELGDSALYLCASSQSPAATYEQYFGPGTRLTVT.

This chain uses TRBV28 with TRBJ1-2; D is perhaps TRBD1 (6 bases). CDR3 length: 17 amino acids. CDR1 is MDHEN and CDR2 is SYDVKM in the germline V gene. V was shortened by 3 bases and J by 8 bases, with 25 bases between the two germline ends. The CDR3 nucleotides are TGTGCCAGCAGTTTTACGGCTTGGTGGGAACAGGGTGTCGGCTACACCTTC. Encoded protein: CASSFTAWWEQGVGYTF.

In its sample, this clonotype was seen many times. The V and J genes are TRBV6-1 and TRBJ2-7, with TRBD2 matching over 11 bases. CDR3 length equals 16 residues. The junction had 8 bases not matched to a gene; V was cut back by 2 bases and J by 5 bases. Germline CDR1 is MNHNS and CDR2 is SASEGT. CDR3 in DNA: TGTGCCAGCAGTGAACTATTACTAGCGGGAGTACACGAGCAGTACTTC. It codes for CASSELLLAGVHEQYF.

This clonotype was seen more than once but under ten times. The chain recombines TRBV5-1 with TRBJ2-3; 11 bases match TRBD1. The V and J ends lost 4 bases and 6 bases, in that order; junction bases with no gene match: 4. This CDR3 has 14 amino acids. CDR1 is SGHRS, CDR2 YFSETQ, per germline. The CDR3 is CASSRTGGEDTQYF. In nucleotides, the CDR3 is TGCGCCAGCAGCAGGACAGGGGGCGAGGATACGCAGTATTTT.

This chain connects TRBV7-2 to TRBJ2-1; 11 bases match TRBD2. Trimming took 3 bases from V and 8 from J; bases not matched to a gene: 12. Germline V gene data show CDR1 as SGHTA and CDR2 as FQGNSA. The CDR3 loop spans 17 amino acids. The CDR3 loop is CASSFTNLAGGEDEQFF. The CDR3 nucleotides read TGTGCCAGCAGCTTCACCAATCTAGCGGGAGGTGAAGATGAGCAGTTCTTC.

The sample holds many counts of this clonotype. The CDR3 bases are TGTGCCTGGAGAGAGTACAACACCGGGGAGCTGTTTTTT. It is translated as CAWREYNTGELFF. V and J are TRBV30 and TRBJ2-2; D ambiguous. Germline V CDR1 and CDR2: GTSNPN, SVGIG (reference sequence). V was cut by 3 bases and J by 2 bases, with 7 bases left in between. This CDR3 comprises 13 residues.

The chain links TRBV19 to TRBJ1-2, with D unclear. V dropped 7 bases and J dropped 4 bases, with 13 bases sitting between them. CDR3 length equals 13 residues. In germline, CDR1 is LNHDA, CDR2 SQIVND (reference sequence). This CDR3 reads CASTDRRSYGYTF. The CDR3 DNA sequence: TGTGCCAGTACCGACCGACGGAGCTATGGCTACACCTTC.